A single sample gave rise to the 9 T cell receptor beta chains below, sequenced in a study of CD8 T cells in Susac syndrome. Reverse transcription of about 0.5 to 1 ug RNA was carried out with random hexamers. A single record per CDR3 protein comes from TCRdb applying MiXCR to the immunoSEQ multiplex PCR reads. Of 250,000 to 300,000 distinct CDR3 sequences in the sample, approximately 81% were seen once. The sample comprised CD8+ T cells from PBMCs. These receptors were taken from a human donor with multiple sclerosis.

The rearrangement joins TRBV2 to TRBJ1-5; D is uncertain. Between the trimmed V and J ends, which lost 2 bases and 2 bases, there was a span of 22 bases. Per germline, CDR1 SNHLY and CDR2 FYNNEI. The CDR3 consists of 19 residues. CDR3 region: CASSEPPNKLVMGNQPQHF. Here the CDR3 DNA reads TGTGCCAGCAGTGAACCACCTAACAAGCTTGTTATGGGCAATCAGCCCCAGCATTTT.

The chain links TRBV9 to TRBJ2-3; D is perhaps TRBD2 (5 bases). Trimming left V 0 bases short and J 10 bases short, with 15 bases between. Germline V gives CDR1 SGDLS, CDR2 YYNGEE. The CDR3 length is 14 residues. The CDR3 region has the DNA TGTGCCAGCAGCGTAGGATCCCAGCGGTTGGCGCAGTATTTT. Its protein is CASSVGSQRLAQYF.

This clonotype has only one observation. CDR3 nucleotides: TGTGCCAGCAGCTTAGATCGGGCCCGTGTTGGCTACACCTTC. Amino acids: CASSLDRARVGYTF. The rearrangement joins TRBV5-5 to TRBJ1-2, with D hard to call. The V gene's germline CDR1 is SGHKS and CDR2 YYEKEE (reference sequence). The CDR3 is made up of 14 amino acids. V lost 2 bases and J 7 bases, leaving 15 bases between the germline ends. Filled out from reference TRBV5-5 and TRBJ1-2, the complete variable domain reads DAGVTQSPTHLIKTRGQQVTLRCSPISGHKSVSWYQQVLGQGPQFIFQYYEKEERGRGNFPDRFSARQFPNYSSELNVNALLLGDSALYLCASSLDRARVGYTFGSGTRLTVV.

The chain uses TRBV7-8 and TRBJ2-7; TRBD2 matches 8 bases. Germline loops: CDR1 SGHVS, CDR2 FQNEAQ. V shed 4 bases, J shed 6 bases, and the junction held 8 bases outside the gene matches. The CDR3 is 14 amino acids. The CDR3 DNA is TGTGCCAGCAGCTCCTCGGGACTAGAAGGCGAGCAGTACTTC. Its translation is CASSSSGLEGEQYF.

This chain links TRBV7-8 with TRBJ2-1, with 13 bases that match TRBD2. Germline CDR1 is SGHVS and CDR2 is FQNEAQ. Trimming took 5 bases from V and 9 from J; bases not matched to a gene: 7. CDR3 length: 15 residues. The CDR3, as DNA: TGTGCCAGCAGCCCCGGGACTAGCGGGATAACTGAGCAGTTCTTC. It yields the protein CASSPGTSGITEQFF.

The V gene is TRBV30, the J gene TRBJ1-1; no clear D. V gave up 4 bases and J gave up 2 bases, with 11 bases separating them. From germline, CDR1 is GTSNPN and CDR2 SVGIG (reference sequence). This CDR3 has 13 amino acids. CDR3 sequence reads: CAWTQTLNTEAFF. In DNA form, the CDR3 reads TGTGCCTGGACGCAGACCCTTAACACTGAAGCTTTCTTT.

This chain joins TRBV28 and TRBJ1-4; D is unclear. Germline V gene sequence: CDR1 MDHEN, CDR2 SYDVKM. Deletions cut 5 bases from V and 8 bases from J, with 21 bases between. The CDR3 runs to 16 residues. The CDR3 region is CASSLSVREGREKLFF. Written as DNA, the CDR3 is TGTGCCAGCAGTCTGTCCGTACGGGAAGGCAGAGAAAAACTGTTTTTT.

This clonotype was counted a single time. The chain uses TRBV20-1 and TRBJ2-1, with D perhaps TRBD2 (5 bases). Trimming shortened V by 0 bases and J by 7 bases, and 7 bases separated the two germline ends. Germline V CDR1 and CDR2: DFQATT, SNEGSKA (reference sequence). CDR3 length: 12 residues. The CDR3 is CSARDIANEQFF. The CDR3 DNA sequence: TGCAGTGCTAGAGATATAGCGAATGAGCAGTTCTTC.

The CDR3 sequence is CSARARNEQFF. In DNA form, the CDR3 reads TGCAGTGCTAGAGCCCGCAATGAGCAGTTCTTC. V is TRBV20-1 and J is TRBJ2-1; no firm D call. The germline V gene encodes CDR1 DFQATT and CDR2 SNEGSKA (reference sequence). Trimming removed 1 base from V and 6 bases from J, with 4 bases in between. This CDR3 is built from 11 residues.